These 26 T cell receptor beta chains originate from one sample sequenced in a study of cytomegalovirus exposure and HLA in healthy donors. PCR involved 60 Vbeta and 13 Jbeta primers. Libraries were prepared by immunoSEQ multiplex PCR; TCRdb keeps only in-frame clonotypes and omits some of them. Its table records about 33,000 clones. The sequenced material came from PBMCs. The receptors originated from a woman aged 35 to 49 in good health and CMV-seropositive.

The chain couples TRBV5-6 to TRBJ2-5; D is unclear. Trimming pared 6 bases from V and 4 bases from J, leaving 10 bases between. The germline V gene encodes CDR1 SGHDT and CDR2 YYEEEE. This CDR3 spans 12 amino acids. CDR3 sequence (DNA): TGTGCCAGCACCACTGATTTAGAGACCCAGTACTTC. It specifies CASTTDLETQYF. Full variable domain (remainder filled in from reference TRBV5-6 and TRBJ2-5): DAGVTQSPTHLIKTRGQQVTLRCSPKSGHDTVSWYQQALGQGPQFIFQYYEEEERQRGNFPDRFSGHQFPNYSSELNVNALLLGDSALYLCASTTDLETQYFGPGTRLLVL.

V is TRBV7-3 and J is TRBJ2-7; no firm D call. Germline V gives CDR1 SGHTA, CDR2 FQGTGA. CDR3 length equals 13 residues. V was pared by 1 base and J by 3 bases, with 7 bases between. Here the CDR3 reads CASSLRSGYEQYF. CDR3 DNA sequence: TGTGCCAGCAGCTTAAGGTCGGGCTACGAGCAGTACTTC.

The J gene is TRBJ1-2, the V gene TRBV30; D is unresolved. Looked up from germline, CDR1 is GTSNPN and CDR2 is SVGIG (reference sequence). V shed 4 bases and J shed 2 bases, with 14 bases lying between them. The length of the CDR3 is 14 residues. The CDR3 DNA follows: TGTGCCTGGACCCTAATGCCGGAGAACTATGGCTACACCTTC. It yields the protein CAWTLMPENYGYTF.

This rearrangement joins TRBV9 to TRBJ2-6; D is ambiguous. Looked up from germline, CDR1 is SGDLS and CDR2 is YYNGEE. This CDR3 is 15 amino acids long. V lost 0 bases, J lost 4 bases, and 8 bases lay in between. CDR3 sequence (DNA): TGTGCCAGCAGCGTAGGGTGGCGGGGGGCCAACGTCCTGACTTTC. It encodes CASSVGWRGANVLTF.

The V call is TRBV2, the J call TRBJ2-7; 9 bases align to TRBD1. Germline V gene data show CDR1 as SNHLY and CDR2 as FYNNEI. This CDR3 region has 16 residues. The V gene end was trimmed by 0 bases and the J gene end by 7 bases; junction bases not matched to a gene: 10. In DNA, the CDR3 is TGTGCCAGCAGTGAAGCCTTGGACAGGGGCAATGGGGAGCAGTACTTC. Its protein product is CASSEALDRGNGEQYF.

The chain has TRBV4-1 and TRBJ2-5; 9 nucleotides match TRBD1. The CDR3 has 14 residues. Germline V gene sequence: CDR1 MGHRA, CDR2 YSYEKL. V lost 1 base and J lost 4; bases outside the gene matches: 1. The CDR3 nucleotides are TGCGCCAGCAGCCAAGGGACAGGGGCAGAGACCCAGTACTTC. It yields the protein CASSQGTGAETQYF.

This sequence joins TRBV6-1 and TRBJ1-2; D unclear. The germline CDR1 and CDR2 sequences are MNHNS and SASEGT. The ends were cut back, 4 bases at V and 4 bases at J, with 13 bases in the middle. The CDR3 consists of 14 residues. CDR3 protein: CASSVFSGVYGYTF. Written as DNA, the CDR3 is TGTGCCAGCAGTGTTTTCTCAGGCGTCTATGGCTACACCTTC.

This chain connects TRBV11-2 to TRBJ2-5; 11 nucleotides line up with TRBD2. V lost 7 bases to trimming and J lost 4 bases; unmatched junction nucleotides: 5. Germline V gene sequence: CDR1 SGHAT, CDR2 FQNNGV. CDR3 length: 14 amino acids. CDR3 sequence (DNA): TGTGCCAGCAAGATAGCGGGAGGGGGAGAGACCCAGTACTTC. This codes for CASKIAGGGETQYF. Filled out from reference TRBV11-2 and TRBJ2-5, the complete variable domain reads EAGVAQSPRYKIIEKRQSVAFWCNPISGHATLYWYQQILGQGPKLLIQFQNNGVVDDSQLPKDRFSAERLKGVDSTLKIQPAKLEDSAVYLCASKIAGGGETQYFGPGTRLLVL.

The genes are TRBV6-1 and TRBJ2-3; D uncertain. V was pared by 3 bases and J by 1 base, with 5 bases between. The CDR3 sequence is 13 residues long. Germline V CDR1 and CDR2: MNHNS, SASEGT. CDR3 coding DNA: TGTGCCAGCAGTGAGTCGGGCACAGATACGCAGTATTTT. Residues: CASSESGTDTQYF.

The chain carries TRBV6-5 and TRBJ1-1; 7 bases map to TRBD1. Trimming at V came to 6 bases and at J to 5 bases, leaving 9 bases not matched to a gene. CDR3 length: 14 amino acids. Germline V CDR1 and CDR2: MNHEY, SVGAGI. The CDR3 loop is CASSSRTGGTEAFF. DNA for the CDR3: TGTGCCAGCAGCAGTCGGACAGGCGGTACTGAAGCTTTCTTT.

CDR3 in DNA: TGTGCCAGTGGAGACCAGGGACAGGCAACTAACTATGGCTACACCTTC. It yields the protein CASGDQGQATNYGYTF. The chain joins TRBV19 to TRBJ1-2, with 8 positions matching TRBD1. Germline V gene sequence: CDR1 LNHDA, CDR2 SQIVND (reference sequence). V lost 8 bases and J lost 0; bases outside the gene matches: 11. The CDR3 has 16 amino acids.

The rearrangement links TRBV2 to TRBJ1-5; possibly TRBD1 for D (6 bases). With 7 bases removed from V and 7 bases from J, the gap between germline ends came to 14 bases. Looked up from germline, CDR1 is SNHLY and CDR2 is FYNNEI. The CDR3 extends over 13 amino acids. CDR3 region: CASNEGVEQPQHF. The CDR3 DNA sequence: TGTGCCAGCAACGAGGGGGTAGAGCAGCCCCAGCATTTT.

The rearrangement joins TRBV11-3 to TRBJ1-1; 8 nucleotides line up with TRBD1. The CDR3 runs 15 residues. Germline loops: CDR1 SGHNT, CDR2 YENEEA. Trimming took 5 bases from V and 2 from J; bases not matched to a gene: 7. The CDR3 spells CASSPRTGPNTEAFF. The CDR3 DNA follows: TGTGCCAGCAGCCCGCGGACAGGGCCAAACACTGAAGCTTTCTTT.

The rearrangement joins TRBV6-5 to TRBJ1-1; the D is unclear. V was clipped by 9 bases and J by 1 base, with 6 bases between them. The CDR3 totals 11 residues. The germline V gene has CDR1 MNHEY and CDR2 SVGAGI. DNA for the CDR3: TGTGCCAGTACCAGGAACACTGAAGCTTTCTTT. Its translation: CASTRNTEAFF.

The V and J genes are TRBV19 and TRBJ2-2; no clear D gene. Germline V lookup: CDR1 LNHDA, CDR2 SQIVND (reference sequence). V lost 3 bases and J lost 2, with 13 bases in between. The CDR3 covers 16 residues. The CDR3 DNA reads as TGTGCCAGTAGTATCTCTGCAGGATCAAACACCGGGGAGCTGTTTTTT. Translation: CASSISAGSNTGELFF.

The chain has TRBV30 and TRBJ2-3; a weak D match, TRBD1 (6 bases). Germline V CDR1 and CDR2: GTSNPN, SVGIG (reference sequence). V was shortened by 2 bases and J by 0 bases, with 15 bases between the two germline ends. This CDR3 region has 16 residues. The CDR3: CAWSKSGAPSTDTQYF. In DNA, the CDR3 is TGTGCCTGGAGTAAATCAGGGGCACCGAGCACAGATACGCAGTATTTT. The variable domain in full, completed from reference TRBV30 and TRBJ2-3, reads SQTIHQWPATLVQPVGSPLSLECTVEGTSNPNLYWYRQAAGRGLQLLFYSVGIGQISSEVPQNLSASRPQDRQFILSSKKLLLSDSGFYLCAWSKSGAPSTDTQYFGPGTRLTVL.

The V gene is TRBV28, the J gene TRBJ2-5; a weak D match, TRBD2 (6 bases). Trimming left V 4 bases short and J 1 base short, with 7 bases between. CDR3 length equals 13 residues. Germline CDR1 MDHEN, CDR2 SYDVKM. Here the CDR3 DNA reads TGTGCCAGCAGTTCGGGGGTCCAAGAGACCCAGTACTTC. Protein: CASSSGVQETQYF.

The V and J genes are TRBV7-8 and TRBJ2-2, with 7 bases fitting TRBD2. The V gene end was trimmed by 3 bases and the J gene end by 1 base; junction bases not matched to a gene: 2. The CDR3 extends over 15 amino acids. CDR1 SGHVS and CDR2 FQNEAQ come from the germline V gene. As DNA, the CDR3 is TGTGCCAGCAGCTTCGCTAGCGGGAACACCGGGGAGCTGTTTTTT. Protein: CASSFASGNTGELFF.

According to its frequency, this clone is medium-sized. The chain links TRBV9 to TRBJ2-7, with D perhaps matching TRBD1 (5 bases). V lost 3 bases to trimming and J lost 2 bases, with 15 bases between them. Germline CDR1 and CDR2: SGDLS and YYNGEE. The CDR3 spans 15 residues. In DNA form, the CDR3 reads TGTGCCAGCAGCGCATCCAGGGTTTTGGCCTACGAGCAGTACTTC. Translating gives CASSASRVLAYEQYF. The full variable domain, completed using reference TRBV9 and TRBJ2-7, is DSGVTQTPKHLITATGQRVTLRCSPRSGDLSVYWYQQSLDQGLQFLIQYYNGEERAKGNILERFSAQQFPDLHSELNLSSLELGDSALYFCASSASRVLAYEQYFGPGTRLTVT.

The CDR3 sequence is CASSHRTSGRREQYF. CDR3 DNA sequence: TGTGCCAGCAGCCACCGGACTAGCGGGAGACGCGAGCAGTACTTC. The chain carries TRBV7-2 and TRBJ2-7; 13 positions match TRBD2. V trimming: 5 bases; J trimming: 6 bases; junction bases outside the gene matches: 7. Germline CDR1 reads SGHTA; CDR2 reads FQGNSA. The length of the CDR3 is 15 residues.

V is TRBV7-7 and J is TRBJ2-1; 11 bases fit TRBD2. CDR1 SSHAT and CDR2 FNYEAQ come from the germline V gene (reference sequence). The CDR3 is 16 residues long. Germline trimming cut 5 bases from V and 2 bases from J; bases unmatched to any gene: 5. The CDR3 here is CASSIRLAGTYNEQFF. CDR3 nucleotide sequence: TGTGCCAGCAGCATCCGACTAGCGGGGACCTACAATGAGCAGTTCTTC.

The gene calls are TRBV2 and TRBJ1-1; no reliable D call. Trimming stripped 3 bases from V and 3 bases from J, with 8 bases between. This CDR3 region has 13 residues. The germline V gene encodes CDR1 SNHLY and CDR2 FYNNEI. The CDR3 nucleotides read TGTGCCAGCAGTGAGTCCGGGGACACTGAAGCTTTCTTT. Translation: CASSESGDTEAFF. The whole variable domain, filled in from reference TRBV2 and TRBJ1-1, reads EPEVTQTPSHQVTQMGQEVILRCVPISNHLYFYWYRQILGQKVEFLVSFYNNEISEKSEIFDDQFSVERPDGSNFTLKIRSTKLEDSAMYFCASSESGDTEAFFGQGTRLTVV.

This rearrangement joins TRBV7-8 to TRBJ2-7; possibly TRBD1 for D (5 bases). The CDR3 runs 16 residues. V lost 0 bases and J lost 2, with 14 bases in between. Germline V CDR1 and CDR2: SGHVS, FQNEAQ. CDR3 residues: CASSLASPTVTYEQYF. DNA for the CDR3: TGTGCCAGCAGCTTAGCGTCTCCGACAGTAACCTACGAGCAGTACTTC.

This rearrangement joins TRBV30 to TRBJ1-5; D gene unclear. CDR1 GTSNPN and CDR2 SVGIG come from the germline V gene (reference sequence). Trimming shortened V by 2 bases and J by 6 bases, and 14 bases separated the two germline ends. This CDR3 spans 14 amino acids. The CDR3 sequence is CAWSKGTGSQPQHF. DNA for the CDR3: TGTGCCTGGAGTAAGGGCACCGGGAGTCAGCCCCAGCATTTT.

The V and J genes are TRBV6-5 and TRBJ1-4, with TRBD1 matching 7 bases. Per germline, CDR1 MNHEY and CDR2 SVGAGI. The trim removed 5 bases at V and 8 bases at J, leaving 11 bases unmatched. The CDR3 totals 15 residues. In DNA, the CDR3 is TGTGCCAGCAGTCGTAAGGGGGCAGCTGGGGAAAAACTGTTTTTT. Translating gives CASSRKGAAGEKLFF.

The chain employs TRBV10-3 and TRBJ2-7; D gene ambiguous. Germline CDR1 is ENHRY and CDR2 is SYGVKD. The CDR3 totals 14 residues. Trimming removed 0 bases from V and 3 bases from J, with 9 bases in between. The CDR3 reads CAISESGQSYEQYF. The CDR3 nucleotides read TGTGCCATCAGTGAGTCGGGCCAGAGCTACGAGCAGTACTTC.